This T cell receptor (beta chain) was sequenced during a study of PD-L1 blockade in urothelial cancer. Study details: Male sex and bladder-origin urothelial cancer characterized about 90% of the roughly 30 patients. A median roughly 130,000 T cells were found in blood samples.

Synthetic TCR analog templates were spiked into all PCRs individually. Clones were sequenced by immunoSEQ multiplex PCR, and TCRdb holds only the in-frame ones, with some missing. The sample holds tens of thousands of clones, 90% to 95% seen once. Germline values: CDR1 MGHRA, CDR2 YSYEKL. This CDR3 comprises 17 residues. V dropped 0 bases and J dropped 5; count of bases not matched to a gene: 9. The clonotype originates from a man between 60 and 75 years old with urothelial cancer. The starting material was PBMCs, obtained around atezolizumab (anti-PD-L1) treatment. The genes are TRBV4-1 and TRBJ2-1, with 8 bases that match TRBD2. This CDR3 reads CASSQDRGGTRDNEQFF. Written as DNA, the CDR3 is TGCGCCAGCAGCCAAGATCGAGGAGGGACTAGAGACAATGAGCAGTTCTTC.